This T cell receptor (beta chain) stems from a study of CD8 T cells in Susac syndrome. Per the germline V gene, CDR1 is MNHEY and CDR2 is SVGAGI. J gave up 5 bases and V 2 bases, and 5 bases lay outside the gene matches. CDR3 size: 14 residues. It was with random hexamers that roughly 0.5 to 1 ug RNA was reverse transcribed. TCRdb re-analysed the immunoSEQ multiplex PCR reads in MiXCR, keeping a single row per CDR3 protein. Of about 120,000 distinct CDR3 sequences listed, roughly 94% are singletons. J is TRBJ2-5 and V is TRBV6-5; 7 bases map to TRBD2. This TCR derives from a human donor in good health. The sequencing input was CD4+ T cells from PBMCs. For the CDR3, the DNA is TGTGCCAGCAGTTACGTGGGGGGGACGGAGACCCAGTACTTC. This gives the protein CASSYVGGTETQYF.